This TCR beta chain was recovered during a study of blood T cell repertoires in COVID-19. Whole-study context: The analysed material was cDNA or gDNA that came from T cells, B-cell-depleted T cells, or PBMCs.

The CDR3 has 15 residues. The germline CDR1 and CDR2 sequences are LNHDA and SQIVND (reference sequence). V shed 4 bases, J shed 8 bases, and the junction held 9 bases outside the gene matches. This clone was recorded once. Produced via immunoSEQ multiplex PCR; TCRdb's table is partial and in-frame only. Of 250,000 to 350,000 clones in the sample, 75% to 90% were seen once. J is TRBJ1-2 and V is TRBV19; 11 bases match TRBD1. This TCR was recovered from a woman in her fifties or sixties who had recovered from COVID-19. Material for sequencing was peripheral blood. CDR3 sequence (DNA): TGTGCCAGTAGTAACCTGGACAGGGGGCGATGGGGCTACACCTTC. It codes for CASSNLDRGRWGYTF.